A single sample is the source of the 15 T cell receptor beta chains below, sequenced in a study of T cells in Graves' hyperthyroidism and ophthalmopathy (dated by TCRdb to 2018 to 2020). The library was obtained by multiplex PCR. The sample was run on an Illumina HiSeq 2000. Amplification of TCR beta CDR3 regions was carried out from RNA transcripts. The TCR CDR3 was subjected to a first round of RT-PCR using the HTBI primer set and the Qiagen OneStep RT-PCR kit. TCRdb took the public reads, trimmed them with fastp at Q25, ran MiXCR for clone calling and kept in-frame beta chains. Each CDR3 protein gets just one entry, which takes the most common genes and DNA from the rows behind it. A total of some 490,000 distinct CDR3 sequences appear in this sample, 22% of them only once. Together, the top ten hold 45% to 50% of the sample. The sequencing input was blood. These receptors were obtained from a woman between 65 and 79 years old with Graves' ophthalmopathy.

The chain has TRBV19 and TRBJ1-5; TRBD1 agrees at 11 bases. CDR3 length equals 16 residues. With 5 bases clipped from V and 1 base from J, the junction kept 4 bases outside the gene matches. Germline CDR1 reads LNHDA; CDR2 reads SQIVND (reference sequence). CDR3 DNA: TGTGCCAGTAGTGCAGGACAGGGGGCAAGCAATCAGCCCCAGCATTTT. It encodes CASSAGQGASNQPQHF. The complete variable domain, with remaining parts taken from reference TRBV19 and TRBJ1-5, reads DGGITQSPKYLFRKEGQNVTLSCEQNLNHDAMYWYRQDPGQGLRLIYYSQIVNDFQKGDIAEGYSVSREKKESFPLTVTSAQKNPTAFYLCASSAGQGASNQPQHFGDGTRLSIL.

The chain links TRBV6-5 to TRBJ2-2; 8 nucleotides align to TRBD2. Trimming removed 0 bases from V and 5 bases from J; junction bases left unmatched: 5. The CDR3 covers 16 residues. Germline values: CDR1 MNHEY, CDR2 SVGAGI. The CDR3 DNA sequence: TGTGCCAGCAGTTACTCGACGACTAGCGTTACCGGGGAGCTGTTTTTT. Protein product: CASSYSTTSVTGELFF.

This clonotype was detected only a few times. This chain uses TRBV3-1 with TRBJ1-1; 8 nucleotides match TRBD1. The CDR3 is 16 amino acids. From germline, CDR1 is LGHDT and CDR2 YNNKEL (reference sequence). V was clipped by 0 bases and J by 5 bases; unmatched bases: 8. The CDR3 DNA follows: TGTGCCAGCAGCCAAGACTGGCAGGGGGCGGGAACTGAAGCTTTCTTT. Its protein is CASSQDWQGAGTEAFF.

There are a few counts of this clonotype. V is TRBV20-1 and J is TRBJ2-4, with D tentatively TRBD1 (6 bases). The length of the CDR3 is 14 residues. V lost 4 bases, J lost 1 base, and 11 bases lay in between. Germline V gene sequence: CDR1 DFQATT, CDR2 SNEGSKA (reference sequence). The CDR3 loop is CSATRQGAKNIQYF. Written as DNA, the CDR3 is TGCAGTGCTACTCGCCAGGGGGCCAAAAACATTCAGTACTTC.

The chain links TRBV18 to TRBJ1-1; D is possibly TRBD1 (5 bases). Trimming pared 2 bases from V and 6 bases from J, leaving 10 bases between. CDR3 length: 13 amino acids. Germline CDR1 reads KGHSH; CDR2 reads LQKENI. The CDR3 coding sequence is TGTGCCAGCTCACCAGCCAGGGAAGCTGAAGCTTTCTTT. Protein product: CASSPAREAEAFF.

This clonotype was detected many times. J is TRBJ1-1 and V is TRBV27; D ambiguous. The germline CDR1 and CDR2 sequences are MNHEY and SMNVEV (reference sequence). The CDR3 covers 13 residues. Trimming cost V 5 bases and J 6 bases, with 13 bases left between them. The CDR3 DNA is TGTGCCAGCAGTGTCACTCGAAGATCTGAAGCTTTCTTT. Amino acid sequence: CASSVTRRSEAFF.

The chain employs TRBV4-2 and TRBJ1-2; 8 positions match TRBD1. From germline, CDR1 is LGHNA and CDR2 YNFKEQ. Trimming took 0 bases from V and 5 from J; bases not matched to a gene: 8. The CDR3 spans 16 residues. Written as DNA, the CDR3 is TGTGCCAGCAGCCAAGAGGGTCAGGGGGCTCCATATGGCTACACCTTC. Amino acids: CASSQEGQGAPYGYTF.

This clonotype was picked up many times. The rearrangement joins TRBV20-1 to TRBJ1-1, with TRBD1 identical over 7 bases. Trimming took 1 base from V and 4 from J; bases not matched to a gene: 12. Germline-derived CDR1 and CDR2 are DFQATT and SNEGSKA (reference sequence). This CDR3 is 16 amino acids long. In DNA, the CDR3 is TGCAGTGCTAGAGGACGACAGGGTGTAGTTTTCACTGAAGCTTTCTTT. It encodes CSARGRQGVVFTEAFF.

This clonotype was found many times. The chain couples TRBV7-2 to TRBJ2-7; no firm D call. Trimming took off 6 bases at V and 6 bases at J, with 12 bases between the two ends. CDR3 length: 12 residues. The V gene's germline CDR1 is SGHTA and CDR2 FQGNSA. CDR3 nucleotides: TGTGCCAGCAGTTATAGTACGCGCGAGCAGTACTTC. This codes for CASSYSTREQYF.

Turning to this clonotype: The junction shows a germline mismatch at one end, possibly a read error. The chain links TRBV12-3 or TRBV12-4 to TRBJ2-1, with a possible D match to TRBD1 (5 bases). This CDR3 has 16 amino acids. This CDR3 reads CASSSETERPHNEQSF. CDR3 bases: TGTGCCAGCAGTTCCGAGACAGAAAGGCCCCACAATGAGCAGTCCTTC.

This chain connects TRBV4-1 to TRBJ2-2; perhaps TRBD1 as D (6 bases). With 3 bases removed from V and 5 bases from J, the gap between germline ends came to 13 bases. Looked up from germline, CDR1 is MGHRA and CDR2 is YSYEKL. The CDR3 sequence is 15 residues long. CDR3 protein: CASSQAPTGTGELFF. CDR3 coding DNA: TGCGCCAGCAGCCAGGCCCCGACAGGTACCGGGGAGCTGTTTTTT.

This clonotype was seen a few times. The chain joins TRBV2 to TRBJ2-6; D may match TRBD1 or TRBD2 (5 bases each). Per germline, CDR1 SNHLY and CDR2 FYNNEI. The CDR3 extends over 16 amino acids. The germline V and J ends were trimmed by 2 bases and 0 bases, with 8 bases remaining between them. CDR3 in DNA: TGTGCCAGCAGTGAATGGGGGTCCTCTGGGGCCAACGTCCTGACTTTC. It is translated as CASSEWGSSGANVLTF. The variable domain in full, with the rest retrieved from reference TRBV2 and TRBJ2-6, is EPEVTQTPSHQVTQMGQEVILRCVPISNHLYFYWYRQILGQKVEFLVSFYNNEISEKSEIFDDQFSVERPDGSNFTLKIRSTKLEDSAMYFCASSEWGSSGANVLTFGAGSRLTVL.

The table lists this clonotype with a few counts. A read error is likely, as this CDR3 ends without the conserved phenylalanine or tryptophan. The limits of the CDR3 on the DNA are not certain, so only TCRdb's listed CDR3 is given. The gene calls are TRBV11-2 and TRBJ1-2. Counting both end residues, the CDR3 totals 11 amino acids. Per germline, CDR1 SGHAT and CDR2 FQNNGV. The CDR3 region is CASSLDGAATL.

Points on this clonotype: With a much larger clone just one base away, this may be a read error. The V and J genes are TRBV7-2 and TRBJ2-5; D is unresolved. Germline V CDR1 and CDR2: SGHTA, FQGNSA. Trimming left V 2 bases short and J 1 base short, with 8 bases between. The CDR3 is made up of 14 amino acids. The CDR3, as DNA: TGTGCCAGCAGCTTAATGGTCAGCCAAGAGACCCAGTACTTC. It translates to CASSLMVSQETQYF.

V is TRBV20-1 and J is TRBJ1-1; no definite D call. The CDR3 sequence is 14 residues long. Looked up from germline, CDR1 is DFQATT and CDR2 is SNEGSKA (reference sequence). The V and J ends lost 4 bases and 5 bases respectively, with 17 bases between them. The chain's CDR3 is CSAIRAGSRTEAFF. CDR3 nucleotides: TGCAGTGCTATTAGAGCGGGGAGTCGGACTGAAGCTTTCTTT.